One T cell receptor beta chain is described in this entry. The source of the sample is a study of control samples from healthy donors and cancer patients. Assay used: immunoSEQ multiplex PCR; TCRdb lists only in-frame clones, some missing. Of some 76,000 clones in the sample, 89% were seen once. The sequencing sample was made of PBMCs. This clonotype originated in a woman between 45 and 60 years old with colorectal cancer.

CDR3 in amino acids: CASSSVGGAVNTEAFF. The CDR3 nucleotides are TGTGCCAGCAGCTCAGTCGGGGGCGCAGTGAACACTGAAGCTTTCTTT. This chain joins TRBV7-3 and TRBJ1-1; D is perhaps TRBD1 (6 bases). The CDR3 length is 16 residues. The germline V and J ends were trimmed by 4 bases and 0 bases, with 15 bases remaining between them. Per the germline V gene, CDR1 is SGHTA and CDR2 is FQGTGA.